This is a list of T cell receptor beta chains from one sample in a study of Ad26.COV2.S vaccination and SARS-CoV-2 variants. Here immunoSEQ multiplex PCR was the method, and the copy in TCRdb shows in-frame clones only, minus some. Altogether a few hundred thousand clones are present, 90% being singletons, with the ten largest covering 4.3%. The starting material was peripheral blood, obtained in a trial of Ad26.COV2.S vaccine versus placebo. These receptors were taken from a person between 18 and 59 years old who received the Ad26.COV2.S COVID-19 vaccine or a placebo. CDR3s include the opening cysteine and the closing phenylalanine or tryptophan. D genes are given only for firm matches. Rows may omit the clone size; those that give it use once, few, many or a size class.

v_gene	len	abundance	j_gene	d_gene	CDR3nt	CDR3aa
TRBV15	13	NA	TRBJ2-1	NA	TGTGCCACCAGCACGGGACCACCCACTGAGCAGTTCTTC	CATSTGPPTEQFF
TRBV5-1	15	NA	TRBJ2-1	TRBD2	TGCGCCAGCAGCTCAACTAGCGGGCTCTACAATGAGCAGTTCTTC	CASSSTSGLYNEQFF
TRBV5-4	16	NA	TRBJ2-2	NA	TGTGCCAGCAGCGCGATAGTCGGACCGGGGGCCGGGGAGCTGTTTTTT	CASSAIVGPGAGELFF
TRBV6-5	15	once	TRBJ1-4	NA	TGTGCCAGCAGGGAGGAACAGGGTCGTCATGAAAAACTGTTTTTT	CASREEQGRHEKLFF
TRBV6-1	15	few	TRBJ2-4	NA	TGTGCCAGCAGTGACAGGGGATTAGCCAAAAACATTCAGTACTTC	CASSDRGLAKNIQYF
TRBV10-3	13	NA	TRBJ1-1	NA	TGTGCCATCAGGGGGGGGGTTGCCACTGAAGCTTTCTTT	CAIRGGVATEAFF
TRBV9	12	NA	TRBJ1-1	NA	TGTGCCAGCAGCGTAGTTGAGGGGAACGCTTTCTTT	CASSVVEGNAFF
TRBV29-1	14	NA	TRBJ2-3	NA	TGCAGCGTTTGGGCAGCCTCTAGCACAGATACGCAGTATTTT	CSVWAASSTDTQYF
TRBV4-1	15	NA	TRBJ2-2	NA	TGCGCCAGCAGCCAAGGTCAGGGTGACACCGGGGAGCTGTTTTTT	CASSQGQGDTGELFF
TRBV7-2	14	NA	TRBJ2-1	NA	TGTGCCAGCAGCCTTAACCCACAGGGAAATGAGCAGTTCTTC	CASSLNPQGNEQFF
TRBV2	18	NA	TRBJ2-2	TRBD2	TGTGCCAGCAATCCGGTTAGGTGGACTAGCGAGAGCACCGGGGAGCTGTTTTTT	CASNPVRWTSESTGELFF
TRBV28	18	NA	TRBJ2-5	TRBD1	TGTGCCAGCAGCAAAGACATCAGGGGACAGGGGGTCCGGGAGACCCAGTACTTC	CASSKDIRGQGVRETQYF
TRBV7-3	13	NA	TRBJ1-1	NA	TGTGCCAGCAGCTTAACTGGGAACACTGAAGCTTTCTTT	CASSLTGNTEAFF
TRBV2	14	NA	TRBJ1-5	TRBD1	TGTGCCAGCACCGAGACAGGGATCACTCAGCCCCAGCATTTT	CASTETGITQPQHF
TRBV27	16	NA	TRBJ2-2	NA	TGTGCCAGCAGTTTTCTGGGGACCATGAACACCGGGGAGCTGTTTTTT	CASSFLGTMNTGELFF
TRBV9	18	NA	TRBJ2-1	TRBD2	TGTGCCAGCAGCGTAGGGCCCCCCGGACTAGCGGTAAACAATGAGCAGTTCTTC	CASSVGPPGLAVNNEQFF
TRBV12-3/TRBV12-4	11	NA	TRBJ1-1	NA	TGTGCCAGCACAGGTAACACTGAAGCTTTCTTT	CASTGNTEAFF
TRBV4-1	14	NA	TRBJ1-1	NA	TGCGCCAGCAGCCCCAGCCCGAGGAACACTGAAGCTTTCTTT	CASSPSPRNTEAFF
TRBV6-2/TRBV6-3	12	NA	TRBJ1-2	NA	TGTGCCAGCAGTGAGGGAACCTATGGCTACACCTTC	CASSEGTYGYTF
TRBV24-1	13	NA	TRBJ2-2	NA	TGTGCCACCAGGACAGGCAGAACCGGGGAGCTGTTTTTT	CATRTGRTGELFF
TRBV10-3	19	NA	TRBJ2-1	TRBD2	TGTGCCATCAGTTTGGTGGCTAGCGGGAGGGCCCTGAACTACAATGAGCAGTTCTTC	CAISLVASGRALNYNEQFF
TRBV19	16	NA	TRBJ2-1	NA	TGTGCCAGTAGTCCCGAACGAGGGGCATTCTACAATGAGCAGTTCTTC	CASSPERGAFYNEQFF